Following are 29 T cell receptor beta chains from one sample sequenced in a study of shared clonotypes between healthy human individuals. Profiled with immunoSEQ multiplex PCR; TCRdb holds only in-frame clones, not every one. The sample yields roughly 1 million clones, around 74% seen once. The sequenced sample was memory CD4+ T cells sorted from blood. Subset reported: CD45RA-negative fraction. These receptors were taken from a man aged 18 to 30 in good health.

The chain uses TRBV27 and TRBJ1-4; 7 nucleotides agree with TRBD1. V trimming: 8 bases; J trimming: 8 bases; junction bases outside the gene matches: 11. The CDR3 is 14 residues long. Germline V gives CDR1 MNHEY, CDR2 SMNVEV (reference sequence). CDR3 DNA sequence: TGTGCCAGCCAACCCAGGGGGGGAGGGGAAAAACTGTTTTTT. Its protein product is CASQPRGGGEKLFF. The full variable domain, with the rest looked up from reference TRBV27 and TRBJ1-4, is EAQVTQNPRYLITVTGKKLTVTCSQNMNHEYMSWYRQDPGLGLRQIYYSMNVEVTDKGDVPEGYKVSRKEKRNFPLILESPSPNQTSLYFCASQPRGGGEKLFFGSGTQLSVL.

The chain carries TRBV27 and TRBJ2-2; D call uncertain. The V gene's germline CDR1 is MNHEY and CDR2 SMNVEV (reference sequence). The CDR3 extends over 12 amino acids. V lost 6 bases and J 6 bases, leaving 8 bases between the germline ends. The CDR3 sequence: CASSRVAGELFF. The CDR3 nucleotides are TGTGCCAGCAGCCGTGTGGCCGGGGAGCTGTTTTTT.

J is TRBJ2-5 and V is TRBV7-2; TRBD1 agrees at 9 bases. Germline lookup yields CDR1 SGHTA and CDR2 FQGNSA. The CDR3 sequence is 13 residues long. The ends lost 3 bases at V and 5 bases at J; junction bases unmatched: 1. This CDR3 is CASSLGTGETQYF. The CDR3 nucleotides read TGTGCCAGCAGCTTGGGGACAGGGGAGACCCAGTACTTC.

This clone was picked up many times. This chain connects TRBV29-1 to TRBJ1-1, with D possibly being TRBD1 (5 bases). The CDR3 extends over 16 amino acids. The V end was cut by 4 bases, the J end by 0 bases, with 18 bases between. Germline-derived CDR1 and CDR2 are SQVTM and ANQGSEA. The CDR3 bases are TGCAGCGTTGGGGCAAGGGACTGGTACATGAACACTGAAGCTTTCTTT. It translates to CSVGARDWYMNTEAFF.

For this clone: With a much larger clone just one base away, this may be a read error. Other DNA sequences in the same sample also yield this CDR3. This chain uses TRBV7-9 with TRBJ2-3; D gene unclear. Germline CDR1 reads SEHNR; CDR2 reads FQNEAQ (reference sequence). This CDR3 comprises 13 residues. V lost 1 base and J lost 4, with 6 bases in between. The CDR3 bases are TGTGCCAGCAGCTTAGGTGGGGCAGATACGCAGTATTTT. This encodes CASSLGGADTQYF. Together with reference TRBV7-9 and TRBJ2-3, the CDR3 gives the full variable domain: DTGVSQNPRHKITKRGQNVTFRCDPISEHNRLYWYRQTLGQGPEFLTYFQNEAQLEKSRLLSDRFSAERPKGSFSTLEIQRTEQGDSAMYLCASSLGGADTQYFGPGTRLTVL.

The V call is TRBV2, the J call TRBJ1-3; 10 nucleotides agree with TRBD1. Germline loops: CDR1 SNHLY, CDR2 FYNNEI. This CDR3 has 15 amino acids. V lost 7 bases, J lost 4 bases, and 7 bases stayed unmatched. Here the CDR3 reads CASNRQGAVGNTIYF. The CDR3 DNA reads TGTGCCAGCAATAGACAGGGGGCTGTAGGAAACACCATATATTTT.

This clone was seen ten or more times. This may come from a read error, since a much larger clone is one base off. Other DNA sequences in this sample translate to the same CDR3. The chain carries TRBV5-1 and TRBJ2-3; TRBD2 aligns across 10 bases. V lost 4 bases, J lost 1 base, and 3 bases stayed unmatched. CDR1 SGHRS and CDR2 YFSETQ come from the germline V gene. CDR3 size: 15 residues. The DNA of the CDR3 is TGCGCCAGCAGCCCAGGACTAGCGGGCACAGATACGCAGTATTTT. This encodes CASSPGLAGTDTQYF.

The CDR3 nucleotides are TGTGCCAGCAGTCCGGGGGGTCTCGAGACCCAGTACTTC. It translates to CASSPGGLETQYF. The V call is TRBV5-4, the J call TRBJ2-5; 7 bases map to TRBD2. The CDR3 is made up of 13 amino acids. V trimming: 5 bases; J trimming: 5 bases; junction bases outside the gene matches: 6. The germline V gene has CDR1 SGHNT and CDR2 YYREEE (reference sequence).

V and J are TRBV5-1 and TRBJ1-6, with TRBD1 identical over 7 bases. CDR1 is SGHRS, CDR2 YFSETQ, per germline. The CDR3 consists of 14 residues. V trimming: 1 base; J trimming: 10 bases; junction bases outside the gene matches: 5. This CDR3 reads CASSLKTGNSPLHF. The CDR3 region has the DNA TGCGCCAGCAGCTTGAAGACAGGGAACTCACCCCTCCACTTT.

This clone was seen only once. The chain recombines TRBV28 with TRBJ1-6; D is unclear. The CDR3 is 15 amino acids. Germline CDR1 and CDR2: MDHEN and SYDVKM. V was shortened by 8 bases and J by 0 bases, with 11 bases between the two germline ends. In nucleotides, the CDR3 is TGTGCCAGCCTGGGGAGTTTCTCCTATAATTCACCCCTCCACTTT. It codes for CASLGSFSYNSPLHF.

The chain recombines TRBV10-1 with TRBJ2-7; 9 bases fit TRBD2. Germline CDR1 and CDR2: WNHNN and SYGVQD (reference sequence). The length of the CDR3 is 14 residues. The V and J ends lost 3 bases and 6 bases, in that order; junction bases with no gene match: 6. For the CDR3, the DNA is TGCGCCAGCAGTGATCTAGCGGGATCTACCGAGCAGTACTTC. This gives the protein CASSDLAGSTEQYF.

The chain links TRBV30 to TRBJ2-7, with D possibly being TRBD2 (6 bases). The CDR3 is made up of 13 amino acids. V dropped 1 base and J dropped 2 bases, with 9 bases sitting between them. Germline V gene data show CDR1 as GTSNPN and CDR2 as SVGIG (reference sequence). DNA for the CDR3: TGTGCCTGGAGTGGGGGGGTTCCCTACGAGCAGTACTTC. Protein: CAWSGGVPYEQYF. The whole variable domain, remainder taken from reference TRBV30 and TRBJ2-7, is SQTIHQWPATLVQPVGSPLSLECTVEGTSNPNLYWYRQAAGRGLQLLFYSVGIGQISSEVPQNLSASRPQDRQFILSSKKLLLSDSGFYLCAWSGGVPYEQYFGPGTRLTVT.

The chain carries TRBV2 and TRBJ2-7, with D possibly TRBD2 on 6 matching bases. The CDR3 is 14 amino acids. Germline CDR1 is SNHLY and CDR2 is FYNNEI. Deletions cut 5 bases from V and 0 bases from J, with 11 bases between. DNA for the CDR3: TGTGCCAGCAGTTGGGACGGGAGCTCCTACGAGCAGTACTTC. Amino acid sequence: CASSWDGSSYEQYF.

This chain links TRBV14 with TRBJ1-4; TRBD1 aligns across 9 bases. The germline gives CDR1 SGHDN, CDR2 FVKESK. The J segment lost 12 bases and the V segment lost 4 bases, leaving 6 bases of the junction unmatched. The length of the CDR3 is 13 residues. For the CDR3, the DNA is TGTGCCAGCAGCCCTTGGACAGGGGAACAACTGTTTTTT. It yields the protein CASSPWTGEQLFF.

The J gene is TRBJ2-7, the V gene TRBV9, with a tentative D call TRBD1 (6 bases). Germline V gene data show CDR1 as SGDLS and CDR2 as YYNGEE. This CDR3 spans 16 amino acids. V gave up 0 bases and J gave up 5 bases, with 18 bases separating them. CDR3 bases: TGTGCCAGCAGCGTAGGCCAGGGGAGAATCTACGACGAGCAGTACTTC. Translating it yields CASSVGQGRIYDEQYF.

This rearrangement joins TRBV28 to TRBJ1-2; D not resolved. Trimming took 2 bases from V and 2 from J, leaving 6 bases between them. Germline V gene sequence: CDR1 MDHEN, CDR2 SYDVKM. The CDR3 covers 13 residues. The CDR3 loop is CASSLRMNYGYTF. The CDR3 DNA reads TGTGCCAGCAGTTTACGGATGAACTATGGCTACACCTTC.

The chain recombines TRBV30 with TRBJ2-2, with 10 nucleotides matching TRBD2. The CDR3 is 16 residues long. From germline, CDR1 is GTSNPN and CDR2 SVGIG (reference sequence). Germline trimming cut 2 bases from V and 4 bases from J; bases unmatched to any gene: 7. CDR3 in DNA: TGTGCCTGGAGTTCTGGGCTAGCGGGGGTCACCGGGGAGCTGTTTTTT. It specifies CAWSSGLAGVTGELFF. Supplemented by reference TRBV30 and TRBJ2-2, the full variable domain reads SQTIHQWPATLVQPVGSPLSLECTVEGTSNPNLYWYRQAAGRGLQLLFYSVGIGQISSEVPQNLSASRPQDRQFILSSKKLLLSDSGFYLCAWSSGLAGVTGELFFGEGSRLTVL.

As regards this clone: Other DNA sequences within the sample encode an identical CDR3. J is TRBJ2-6 and V is TRBV7-2, with 7 bases identical to TRBD2. This CDR3 spans 16 amino acids. The germline gives CDR1 SGHTA, CDR2 FQGNSA. Trimming took 1 base from V and 0 from J; bases not matched to a gene: 0. The CDR3 protein is CASSLGGGSGANVLTF. CDR3 coding DNA: TGTGCCAGCAGCTTAGGCGGGGGCTCTGGGGCCAACGTCCTGACTTTC.

The CDR3 region is CASSLGTSGRYSYEQYF. CDR3 sequence (DNA): TGCGCCAGCAGCTTGGGAACTAGCGGGAGGTACTCCTACGAGCAGTACTTC. The rearrangement uses TRBV5-1 and TRBJ2-7; 12 bases fit TRBD2. V shed 0 bases and J 0 bases; nucleotides not matched to a gene: 4. The CDR3 covers 17 residues. Germline values: CDR1 SGHRS, CDR2 YFSETQ.

The chain couples TRBV7-2 to TRBJ2-3; the match to TRBD2 covers 7 bases. This CDR3 is 17 amino acids long. V gave up 3 bases and J gave up 2 bases; unmatched junction bases: 11. Germline CDR1 and CDR2: SGHTA and FQGNSA. This chain's CDR3 is CASSLEGRGGITDTQYF. CDR3 in DNA: TGTGCCAGCAGCTTGGAAGGGCGCGGGGGTATCACAGATACGCAGTATTTT.

The count of this clone is one. The CDR3 DNA reads as TGTGCCAGCAGCAAAGTCACTCTCTTCTCCTACGAGCAGTACTTC. Amino acid sequence: CASSKVTLFSYEQYF. This chain links TRBV21-1 with TRBJ2-7; TRBD2 is taken as the D call from the table, unchecked against the DNA. TRBV21-1 has pseudogene status. CDR3 length equals 15 residues.

The rearrangement joins TRBV4-1 to TRBJ2-2; no clear D. V was shortened by 0 bases and J by 5 bases, with 13 bases between the two germline ends. The CDR3 length is 16 residues. CDR1 is MGHRA and CDR2 is YSYEKL in the germline V gene. The DNA for the CDR3 is TGCGCCAGCAGCCAAGATAGGGTACTCACAACCGGGGAGCTGTTTTTT. Amino acid sequence: CASSQDRVLTTGELFF.

The chain recombines TRBV11-2 with TRBJ2-5, with 9 positions matching TRBD2. V shed 3 bases and J 1 base; nucleotides not matched to a gene: 6. Germline V lookup: CDR1 SGHAT, CDR2 FQNNGV. The CDR3 is made up of 16 amino acids. DNA of the CDR3: TGTGCCAGCAGCTTGGGAAGCGGGGGGATCCAAGAGACCCAGTACTTC. This codes for CASSLGSGGIQETQYF.

About this clone itself: The sample contains more than one DNA sequence encoding this CDR3. The chain combines TRBV30 with TRBJ2-3, with 7 bases lining up with TRBD2. Losses at the gene ends were 2 bases for V and 6 bases for J; bases not matched to a gene: 2. The CDR3 extends over 12 amino acids. Per germline, CDR1 GTSNPN and CDR2 SVGIG (reference sequence). The DNA of the CDR3 is TGTGCCTGGAGTTCGACTAGCGATACGCAGTATTTT. Residues: CAWSSTSDTQYF.

This clone was detected once. The chain joins TRBV30 to TRBJ1-2; D is unclear. Per germline, CDR1 GTSNPN and CDR2 SVGIG (reference sequence). CDR3 length equals 14 residues. Trimming cost V 3 bases and J 3 bases, with 14 bases left between them. The CDR3 spells CAWSPDDQYYGYTF. CDR3 DNA: TGTGCCTGGAGCCCGGACGATCAATACTATGGCTACACCTTC.

The chain combines TRBV30 with TRBJ1-3, with 8 positions matching TRBD1. Trimming cost V 1 base and J 4 bases; bases outside gene matches: 6. In germline, CDR1 is GTSNPN, CDR2 SVGIG (reference sequence). This CDR3 has 15 residues. The CDR3: CAWSAAGGLGNTIYF. The CDR3 region has the DNA TGTGCCTGGAGTGCAGCAGGGGGCCTCGGAAACACCATATATTTT.

V is TRBV9 and J is TRBJ2-1; no reliable D call. From germline, CDR1 is SGDLS and CDR2 YYNGEE. This CDR3 region has 17 residues. V dropped 0 bases and J dropped 0 bases, with 13 bases sitting between them. The CDR3 nucleotides are TGTGCCAGCAGCGTAGGGGGTAGCTCGAGCTCCTACAATGAGCAGTTCTTC. Translated, it gives CASSVGGSSSSYNEQFF.

The chain joins TRBV27 to TRBJ1-1; 12 bases align to TRBD1. Germline V lookup: CDR1 MNHEY, CDR2 SMNVEV (reference sequence). This CDR3 is built from 15 residues. V lost 4 bases, J lost 6 bases, and 6 bases stayed unmatched. The DNA for the CDR3 is TGTGCCAGCAGTTCCCGGGACAGGGGGCGGGCTGAAGCTTTCTTT. Its protein is CASSSRDRGRAEAFF.

The rearrangement uses TRBV7-2 and TRBJ2-7; weak D call: TRBD2 (7 bases). Trimming pared 0 bases from V and 1 base from J, leaving 10 bases between. The CDR3 length is 15 residues. Germline CDR1 is SGHTA and CDR2 is FQGNSA. CDR3 residues: CASSLAGGESYEQYF. For the CDR3, the DNA is TGTGCCAGCAGCTTAGCAGGGGGGGAGTCCTACGAGCAGTACTTC.